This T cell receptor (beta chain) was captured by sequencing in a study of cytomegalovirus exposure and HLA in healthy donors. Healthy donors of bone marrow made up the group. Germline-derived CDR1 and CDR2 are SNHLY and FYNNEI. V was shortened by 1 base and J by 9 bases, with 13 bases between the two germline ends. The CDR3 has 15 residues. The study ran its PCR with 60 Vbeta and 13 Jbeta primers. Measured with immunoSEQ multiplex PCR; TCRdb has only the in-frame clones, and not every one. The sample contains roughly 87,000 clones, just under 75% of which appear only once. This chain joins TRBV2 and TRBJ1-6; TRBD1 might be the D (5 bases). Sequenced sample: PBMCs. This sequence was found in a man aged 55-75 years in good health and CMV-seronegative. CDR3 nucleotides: TGTGCCAGCAGTGAAGAGAAAGGGAGGGGTTCACCCCTCCACTTT. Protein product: CASSEEKGRGSPLHF.